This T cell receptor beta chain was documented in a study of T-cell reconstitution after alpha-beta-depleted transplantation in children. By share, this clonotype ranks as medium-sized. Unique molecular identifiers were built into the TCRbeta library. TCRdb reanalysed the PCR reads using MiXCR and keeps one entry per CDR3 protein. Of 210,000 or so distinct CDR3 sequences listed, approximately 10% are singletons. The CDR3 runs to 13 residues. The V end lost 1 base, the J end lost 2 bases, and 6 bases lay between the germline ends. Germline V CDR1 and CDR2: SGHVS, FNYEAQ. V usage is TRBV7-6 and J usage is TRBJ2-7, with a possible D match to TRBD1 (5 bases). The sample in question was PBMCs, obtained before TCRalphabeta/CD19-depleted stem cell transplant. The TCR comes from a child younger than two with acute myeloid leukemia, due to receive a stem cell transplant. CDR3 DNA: TGTGCCAGCAGCTTAGACAGGACCTACGAGCAGTACTTC. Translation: CASSLDRTYEQYF.